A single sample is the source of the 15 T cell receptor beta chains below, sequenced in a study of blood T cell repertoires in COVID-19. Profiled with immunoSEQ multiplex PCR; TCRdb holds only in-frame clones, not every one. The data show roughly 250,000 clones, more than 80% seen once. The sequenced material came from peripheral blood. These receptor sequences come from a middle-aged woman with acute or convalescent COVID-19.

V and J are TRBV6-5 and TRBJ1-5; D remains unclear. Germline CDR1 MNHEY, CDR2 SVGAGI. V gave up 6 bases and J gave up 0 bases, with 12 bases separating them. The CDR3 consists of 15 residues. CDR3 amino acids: CASSPGFSSNQPQHF. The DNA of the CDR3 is TGTGCCAGCAGCCCAGGATTCAGTAGCAATCAGCCCCAGCATTTT.

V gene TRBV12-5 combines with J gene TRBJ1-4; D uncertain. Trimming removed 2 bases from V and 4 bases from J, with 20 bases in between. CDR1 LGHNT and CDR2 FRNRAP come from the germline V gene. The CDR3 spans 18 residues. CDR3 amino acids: CASGLPSPRLNINEKLFF. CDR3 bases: TGTGCTAGTGGTTTGCCCAGCCCCCGACTTAATATTAATGAAAAACTGTTTTTT.

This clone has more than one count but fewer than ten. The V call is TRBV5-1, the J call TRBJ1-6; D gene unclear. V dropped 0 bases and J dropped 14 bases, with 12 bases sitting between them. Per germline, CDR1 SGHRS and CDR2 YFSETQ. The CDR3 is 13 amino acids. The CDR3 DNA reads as TGCGCCAGCAGCTTGGGTCTGGGCTCAGCCCTCCACTTT. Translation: CASSLGLGSALHF.

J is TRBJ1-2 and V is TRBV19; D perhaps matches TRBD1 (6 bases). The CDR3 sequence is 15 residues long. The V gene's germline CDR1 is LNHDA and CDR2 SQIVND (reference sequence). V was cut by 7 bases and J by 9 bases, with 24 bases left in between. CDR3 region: CASTPLGGRGFSYTF. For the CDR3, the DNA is TGTGCCAGTACCCCGCTGGGGGGGCGCGGGTTCAGCTACACCTTC.

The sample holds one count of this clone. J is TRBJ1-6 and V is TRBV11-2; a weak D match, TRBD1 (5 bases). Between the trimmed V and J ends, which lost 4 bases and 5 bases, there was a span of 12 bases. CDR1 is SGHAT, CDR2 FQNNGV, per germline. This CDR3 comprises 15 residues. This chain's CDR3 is CASSSREGNNSPLHF. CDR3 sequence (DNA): TGTGCCAGCAGCTCCCGGGAGGGGAATAATTCACCCCTCCACTTT. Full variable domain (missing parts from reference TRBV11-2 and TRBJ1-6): EAGVAQSPRYKIIEKRQSVAFWCNPISGHATLYWYQQILGQGPKLLIQFQNNGVVDDSQLPKDRFSAERLKGVDSTLKIQPAKLEDSAVYLCASSSREGNNSPLHFGNGTRLTVT.

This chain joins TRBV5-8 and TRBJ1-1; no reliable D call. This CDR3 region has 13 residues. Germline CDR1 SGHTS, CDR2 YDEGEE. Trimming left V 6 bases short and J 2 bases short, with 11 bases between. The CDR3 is CASIEALNTEAFF. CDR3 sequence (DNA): TGTGCCAGCATTGAGGCTTTAAACACTGAAGCTTTCTTT.

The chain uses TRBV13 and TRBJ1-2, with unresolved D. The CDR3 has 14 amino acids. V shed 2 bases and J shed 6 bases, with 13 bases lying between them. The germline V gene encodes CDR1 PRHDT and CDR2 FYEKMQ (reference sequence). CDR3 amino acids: CASSLRVHGDGYTF. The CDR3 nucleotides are TGTGCCAGCAGCTTACGAGTACACGGGGATGGCTACACCTTC.

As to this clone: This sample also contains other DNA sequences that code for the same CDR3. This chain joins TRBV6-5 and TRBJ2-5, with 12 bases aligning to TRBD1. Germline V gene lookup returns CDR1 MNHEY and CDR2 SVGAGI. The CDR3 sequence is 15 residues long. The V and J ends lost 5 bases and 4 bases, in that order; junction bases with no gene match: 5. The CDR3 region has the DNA TGTGCCAGCAGTCTCCGGGACAGGGGGCGAGAGACCCAGTACTTC. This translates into CASSLRDRGRETQYF.

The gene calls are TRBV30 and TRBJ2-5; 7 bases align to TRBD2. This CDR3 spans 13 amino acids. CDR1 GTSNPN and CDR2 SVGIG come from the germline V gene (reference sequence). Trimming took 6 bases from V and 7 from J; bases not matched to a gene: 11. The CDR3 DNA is TGTGCCTGCTCGGGACGGGAGGACGGGACCCAGTACTTC. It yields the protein CACSGREDGTQYF.

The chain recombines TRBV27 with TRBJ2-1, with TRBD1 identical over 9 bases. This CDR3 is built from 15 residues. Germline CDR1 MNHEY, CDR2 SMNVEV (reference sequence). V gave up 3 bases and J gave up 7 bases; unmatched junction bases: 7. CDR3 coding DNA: TGTGCCAGCAGTTTCCTAGACAGGGGGTGGAATGAGCAGTTCTTC. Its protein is CASSFLDRGWNEQFF.

CDR3 amino acids: CALTTTVYGYTF. DNA of the CDR3: TGTGCCTTGACCACGACAGTCTATGGCTACACCTTC. The V call is TRBV30, the J call TRBJ1-2; TRBD1 might be the D (5 bases). Trimming took 7 bases from V and 4 from J, leaving 13 bases between them. This CDR3 has 12 residues. Germline assignment: CDR1 GTSNPN and CDR2 SVGIG (reference sequence).

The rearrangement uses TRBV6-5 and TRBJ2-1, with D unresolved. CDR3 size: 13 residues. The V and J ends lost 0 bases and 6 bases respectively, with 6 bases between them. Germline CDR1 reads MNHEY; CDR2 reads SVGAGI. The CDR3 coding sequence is TGTGCCAGCAGTTACTCGAGAGCCAATGAGCAGTTCTTC. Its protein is CASSYSRANEQFF.

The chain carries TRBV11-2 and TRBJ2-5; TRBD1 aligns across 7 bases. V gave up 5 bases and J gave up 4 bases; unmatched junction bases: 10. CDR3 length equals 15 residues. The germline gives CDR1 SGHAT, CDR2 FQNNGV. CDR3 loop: CASSREQGKRETQYF. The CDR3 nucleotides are TGTGCCAGCAGCAGAGAACAGGGGAAAAGAGAGACCCAGTACTTC.

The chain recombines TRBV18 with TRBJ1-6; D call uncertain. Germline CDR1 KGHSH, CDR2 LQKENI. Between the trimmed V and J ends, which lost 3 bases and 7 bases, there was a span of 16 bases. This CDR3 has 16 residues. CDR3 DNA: TGTGCCAGCTCACCTTCTAGCGGGTCGCGGAATTCACCCCTCCACTTT. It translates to CASSPSSGSRNSPLHF.

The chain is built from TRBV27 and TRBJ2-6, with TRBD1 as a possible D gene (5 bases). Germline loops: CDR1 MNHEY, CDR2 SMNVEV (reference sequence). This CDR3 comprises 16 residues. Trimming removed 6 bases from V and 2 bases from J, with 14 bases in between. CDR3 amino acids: CASSPRGPPGANVLTF. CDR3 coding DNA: TGTGCCAGCAGCCCAAGGGGCCCGCCTGGGGCCAACGTCCTGACTTTC.